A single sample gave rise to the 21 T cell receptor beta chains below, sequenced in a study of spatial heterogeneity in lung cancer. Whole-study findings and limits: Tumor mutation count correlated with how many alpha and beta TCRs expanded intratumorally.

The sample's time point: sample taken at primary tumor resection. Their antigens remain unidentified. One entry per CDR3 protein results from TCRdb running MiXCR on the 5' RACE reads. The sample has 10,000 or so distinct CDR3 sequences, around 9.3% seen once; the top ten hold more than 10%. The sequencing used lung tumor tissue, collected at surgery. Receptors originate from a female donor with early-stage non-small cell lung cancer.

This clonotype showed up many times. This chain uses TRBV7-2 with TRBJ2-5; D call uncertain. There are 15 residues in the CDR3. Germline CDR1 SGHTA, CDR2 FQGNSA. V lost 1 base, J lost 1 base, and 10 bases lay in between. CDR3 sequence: CASSLEVAGQETQYF. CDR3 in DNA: TGTGCCAGCAGCTTAGAAGTCGCAGGCCAAGAGACCCAGTACTTC.

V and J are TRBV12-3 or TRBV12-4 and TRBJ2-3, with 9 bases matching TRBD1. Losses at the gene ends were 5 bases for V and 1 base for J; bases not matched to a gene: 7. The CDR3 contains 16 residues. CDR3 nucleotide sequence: TGTGCCAGCAGTCCCCAGGGACAGGGAGGCACAGATACGCAGTATTTT. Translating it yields CASSPQGQGGTDTQYF.

This CDR3 reads CASSQVGVTDTQYF. The CDR3 DNA follows: TGCGCCAGCAGCCAAGTGGGGGTCACAGATACGCAGTATTTT. The chain recombines TRBV4-3 with TRBJ2-3, with D perhaps assigned TRBD1 or TRBD2 (5 bases each). Germline V gene lookup returns CDR1 LGHNA and CDR2 YSLEER. Trimming took 1 base from V and 2 from J, leaving 7 bases between them. CDR3 length: 14 residues.

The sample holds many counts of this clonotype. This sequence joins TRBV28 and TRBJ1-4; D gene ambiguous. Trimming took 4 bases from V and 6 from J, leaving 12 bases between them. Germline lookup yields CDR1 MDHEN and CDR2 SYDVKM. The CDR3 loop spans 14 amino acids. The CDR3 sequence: CASSSRQADEKLFF. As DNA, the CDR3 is TGTGCCAGCAGTTCCCGGCAGGCGGATGAAAAACTGTTTTTT.

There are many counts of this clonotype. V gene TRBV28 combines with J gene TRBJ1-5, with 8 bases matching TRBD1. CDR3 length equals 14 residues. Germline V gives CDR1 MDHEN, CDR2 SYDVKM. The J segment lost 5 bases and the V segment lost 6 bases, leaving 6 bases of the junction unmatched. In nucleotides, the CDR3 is TGTGCCAGCAGCCCGGACAGGGTGGATCAGCCCCAGCATTTT. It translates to CASSPDRVDQPQHF.

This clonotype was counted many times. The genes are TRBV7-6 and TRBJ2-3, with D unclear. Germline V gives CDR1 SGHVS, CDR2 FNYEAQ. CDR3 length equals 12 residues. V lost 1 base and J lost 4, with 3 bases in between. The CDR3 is CASSLVSDTQYF. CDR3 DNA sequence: TGTGCCAGCAGCTTAGTTTCAGATACGCAGTATTTT.

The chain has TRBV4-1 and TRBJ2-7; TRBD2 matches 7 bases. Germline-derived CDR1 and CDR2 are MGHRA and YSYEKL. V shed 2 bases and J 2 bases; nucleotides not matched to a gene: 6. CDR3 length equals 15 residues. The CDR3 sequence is CASSQSGGDTYEQYF. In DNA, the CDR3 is TGCGCCAGCAGCCAAAGTGGGGGGGATACCTACGAGCAGTACTTC.

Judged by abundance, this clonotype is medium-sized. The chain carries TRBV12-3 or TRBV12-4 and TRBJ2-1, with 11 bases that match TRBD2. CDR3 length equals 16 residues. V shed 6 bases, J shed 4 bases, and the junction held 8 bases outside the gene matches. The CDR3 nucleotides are TGTGCCAGCAGCCCTCCTAGCGGGGGGCTTTACAATGAGCAGTTCTTC. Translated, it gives CASSPPSGGLYNEQFF.

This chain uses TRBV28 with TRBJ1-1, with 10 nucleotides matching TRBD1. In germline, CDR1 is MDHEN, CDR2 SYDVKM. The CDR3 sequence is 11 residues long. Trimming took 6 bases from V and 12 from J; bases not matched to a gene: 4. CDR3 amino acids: CASRGDRGTFF. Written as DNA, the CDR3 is TGTGCCAGCAGGGGGGACAGGGGAACTTTCTTT.

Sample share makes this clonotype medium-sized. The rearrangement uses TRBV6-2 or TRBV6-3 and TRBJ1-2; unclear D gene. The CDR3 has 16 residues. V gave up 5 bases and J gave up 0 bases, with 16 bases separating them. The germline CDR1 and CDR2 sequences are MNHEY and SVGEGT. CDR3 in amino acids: CASSPRRTLANYGYTF. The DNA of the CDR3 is TGTGCCAGCAGTCCCAGGAGAACCCTTGCTAACTATGGCTACACCTTC.

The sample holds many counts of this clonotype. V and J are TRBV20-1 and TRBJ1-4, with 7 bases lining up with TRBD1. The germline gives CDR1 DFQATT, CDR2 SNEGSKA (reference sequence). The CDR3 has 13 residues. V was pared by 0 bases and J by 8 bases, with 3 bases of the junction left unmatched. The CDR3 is CSARDVGGEKLFF. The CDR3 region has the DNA TGCAGTGCTAGAGATGTAGGGGGCGAAAAACTGTTTTTT.

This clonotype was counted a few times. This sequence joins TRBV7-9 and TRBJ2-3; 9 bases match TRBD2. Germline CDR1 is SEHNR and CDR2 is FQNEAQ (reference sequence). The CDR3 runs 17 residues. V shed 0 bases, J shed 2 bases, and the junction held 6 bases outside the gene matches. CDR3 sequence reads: CASSLAGSGGVTDTQYF. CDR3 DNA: TGTGCCAGCAGCTTAGCTGGTAGCGGGGGCGTCACAGATACGCAGTATTTT.

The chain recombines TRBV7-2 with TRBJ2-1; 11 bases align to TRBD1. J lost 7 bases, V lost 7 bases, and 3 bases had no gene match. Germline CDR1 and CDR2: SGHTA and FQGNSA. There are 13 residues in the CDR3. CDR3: CASTRDRGNEQFF. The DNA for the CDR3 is TGTGCCAGCACCCGGGACAGGGGGAATGAGCAGTTCTTC.

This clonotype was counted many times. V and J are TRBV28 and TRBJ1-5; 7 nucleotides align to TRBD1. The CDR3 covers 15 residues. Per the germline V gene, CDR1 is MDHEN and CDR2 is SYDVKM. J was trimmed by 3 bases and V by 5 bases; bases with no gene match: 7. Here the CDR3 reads CASSPQTGTNQPQHF. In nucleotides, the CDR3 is TGTGCCAGCAGTCCCCAGACAGGGACCAATCAGCCCCAGCATTTT.

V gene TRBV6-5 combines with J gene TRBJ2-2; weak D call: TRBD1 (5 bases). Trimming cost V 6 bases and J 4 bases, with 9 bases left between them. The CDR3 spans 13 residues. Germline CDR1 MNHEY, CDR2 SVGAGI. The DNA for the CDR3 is TGTGCCAGCAGGGACACCTCCACCGGGGAGCTGTTTTTT. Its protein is CASRDTSTGELFF.

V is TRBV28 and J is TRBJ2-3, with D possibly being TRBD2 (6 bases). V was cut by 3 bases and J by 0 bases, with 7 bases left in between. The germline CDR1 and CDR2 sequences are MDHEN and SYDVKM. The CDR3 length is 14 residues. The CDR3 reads CASSLGRSTDTQYF. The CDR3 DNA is TGTGCCAGCAGTTTGGGGAGGAGCACAGATACGCAGTATTTT.

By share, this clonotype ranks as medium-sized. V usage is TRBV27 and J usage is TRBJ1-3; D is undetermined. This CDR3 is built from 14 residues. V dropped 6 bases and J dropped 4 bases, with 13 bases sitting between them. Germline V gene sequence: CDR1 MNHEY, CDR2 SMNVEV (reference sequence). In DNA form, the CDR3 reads TGTGCCAGCAGGGGAGGGTTCTCCGGAAACACCATATATTTT. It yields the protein CASRGGFSGNTIYF.

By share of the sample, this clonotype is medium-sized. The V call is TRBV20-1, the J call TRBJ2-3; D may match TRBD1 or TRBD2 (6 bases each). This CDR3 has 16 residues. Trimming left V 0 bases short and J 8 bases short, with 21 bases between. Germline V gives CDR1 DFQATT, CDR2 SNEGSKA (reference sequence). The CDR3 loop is CSARDLVGGLLGTQYF. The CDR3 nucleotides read TGCAGTGCTAGAGATCTGGTCGGGGGCCTCCTTGGTACGCAGTATTTT.

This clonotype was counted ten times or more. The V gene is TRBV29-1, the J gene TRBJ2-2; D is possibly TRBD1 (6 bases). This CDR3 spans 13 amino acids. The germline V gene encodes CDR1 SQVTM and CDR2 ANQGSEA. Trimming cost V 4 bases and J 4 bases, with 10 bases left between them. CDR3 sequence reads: CSVVQGSTGELFF. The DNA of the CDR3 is TGCAGCGTTGTACAGGGAAGCACCGGGGAGCTGTTTTTT.

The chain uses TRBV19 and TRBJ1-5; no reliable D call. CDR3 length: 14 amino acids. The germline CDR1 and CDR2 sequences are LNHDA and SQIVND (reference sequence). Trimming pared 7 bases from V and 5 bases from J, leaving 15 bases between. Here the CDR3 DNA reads TGTGCCAGTACCCTATTTGTGGGATATCAGCCCCAGCATTTT. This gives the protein CASTLFVGYQPQHF.

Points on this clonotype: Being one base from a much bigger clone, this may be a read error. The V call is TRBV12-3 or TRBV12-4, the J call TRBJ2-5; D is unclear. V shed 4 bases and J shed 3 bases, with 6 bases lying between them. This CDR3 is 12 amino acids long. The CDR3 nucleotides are TGTGCCAGCAGTTCGGAGAAAGAGACCCAGTACTTC. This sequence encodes CASSSEKETQYF.